The source of this T cell receptor beta chain is a study of T-cell reconstitution after alpha-beta-depleted transplantation in children. Study-wide findings and caveats: At one year after transplant, newly produced T cells mostly accounted for T-cell counts and diversity. Where alpha-beta T cells came from about two months after transplant was reportedly several hundred expanded graft clones. Surviving recipient T cells and intrathymic progenitors accounted for some patients' high TCRbeta diversity at day 60.

Preparation of the TCRbeta library used unique molecular identifiers. TCRdb itself ran the PCR reads through MiXCR, one entry per CDR3 protein. The sample carries about 420,000 distinct CDR3 sequences, about 17% recorded once. This CDR3 region has 13 residues. Germline-derived CDR1 and CDR2 are SGHRS and YFSETQ. By share of the sample, this clonotype is medium-sized. The antigen remains undetermined. At one boundary the junction diverges from the germline segment, which might be a read error. This chain connects TRBV5-1 to TRBJ2-7; D uncertain. The TCR comes from a boy younger than two who had a stem cell transplant for Wiskott-Aldrich syndrome, so the T cells may come from the graft donor. The input for sequencing was PBMCs, mostly from graft donor cells, taken 360 days after TCRalphabeta/CD19-depleted stem cell transplant. This CDR3 is CASSLGPNYEQYF. The CDR3, as DNA: TGTGCCAGCAGCTTAGGGCCTAACTACGAGCAGTACTTC.